These 4 T cell receptor beta chains were sequenced from one sample in a study of blood T cell repertoires in COVID-19. Generated by immunoSEQ multiplex PCR, the TCRdb table keeps only in-frame clones and is missing some. The sample consists of about 70,000 clones, more than 75% of them appearing once. The sample taken for sequencing was peripheral blood. The receptors originated from a human donor in a cohort sampled during active COVID-19.

This clone was recorded once. V usage is TRBV6-5 and J usage is TRBJ1-2; 8 bases are shared with TRBD1. The trim removed 5 bases at V and 8 bases at J, leaving 7 bases unmatched. CDR1 and CDR2 from the germline V gene are MNHEY and SVGAGI. This CDR3 region has 13 residues. The DNA of the CDR3 is TGTGCCAGCAGTCCTGGGACAGGATACGGCTACACCTTC. Translated, it gives CASSPGTGYGYTF.

The gene calls are TRBV24-1 and TRBJ1-4; TRBD1 matches 7 bases. Trimming removed 5 bases from V and 8 bases from J; junction bases left unmatched: 7. The CDR3 covers 14 residues. The V gene's germline CDR1 is KGHDR and CDR2 SFDVKD. The CDR3 protein is CATSGRQGDEKLFF. DNA of the CDR3: TGTGCCACCAGTGGGAGACAGGGAGACGAAAAACTGTTTTTT.

V usage is TRBV11-2 and J usage is TRBJ2-7; D is unclear. This CDR3 is built from 15 residues. Germline V lookup: CDR1 SGHAT, CDR2 FQNNGV. Trimming pared 3 bases from V and 5 bases from J, leaving 17 bases between. In nucleotides, the CDR3 is TGTGCCAGCAGCTTGCAACGCCCGACTTCCCACGAGCAGTACTTC. Protein: CASSLQRPTSHEQYF.

This clone appeared a single time. The chain employs TRBV18 and TRBJ1-1; unclear D gene. This CDR3 comprises 14 residues. CDR1 and CDR2 from the germline V gene are KGHSH and LQKENI. Trimming pared 5 bases from V and 6 bases from J, leaving 16 bases between. CDR3 in amino acids: CASSATAGWAEAFF. In DNA form, the CDR3 reads TGTGCCAGCTCAGCAACGGCCGGGTGGGCTGAAGCTTTCTTT.